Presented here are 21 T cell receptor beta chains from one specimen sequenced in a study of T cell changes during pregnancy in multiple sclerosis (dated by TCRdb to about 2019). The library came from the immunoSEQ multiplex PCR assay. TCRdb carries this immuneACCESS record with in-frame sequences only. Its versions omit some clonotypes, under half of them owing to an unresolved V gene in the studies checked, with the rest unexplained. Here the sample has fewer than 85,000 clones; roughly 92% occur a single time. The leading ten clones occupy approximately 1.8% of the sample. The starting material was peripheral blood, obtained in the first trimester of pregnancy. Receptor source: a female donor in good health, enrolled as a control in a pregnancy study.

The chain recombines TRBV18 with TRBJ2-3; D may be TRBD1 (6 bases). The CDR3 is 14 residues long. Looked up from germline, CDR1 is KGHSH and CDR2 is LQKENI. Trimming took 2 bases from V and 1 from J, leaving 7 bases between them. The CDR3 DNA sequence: TGTGCCAGCTCACCATCAGGGGGCACAGATACGCAGTATTTT. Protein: CASSPSGGTDTQYF.

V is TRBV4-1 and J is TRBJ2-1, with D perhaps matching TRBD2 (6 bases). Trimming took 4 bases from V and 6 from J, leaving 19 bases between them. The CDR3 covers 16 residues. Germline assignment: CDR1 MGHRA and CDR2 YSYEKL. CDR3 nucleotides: TGCGCCAGCAGCCGAAGTAGCGGTAAACCCCCCAATGAGCAGTTCTTC. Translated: CASSRSSGKPPNEQFF.

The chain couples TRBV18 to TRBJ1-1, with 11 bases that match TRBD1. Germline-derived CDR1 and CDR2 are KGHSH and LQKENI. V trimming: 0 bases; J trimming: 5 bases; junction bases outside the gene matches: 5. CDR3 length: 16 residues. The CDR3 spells CASSPPSRDRGTEAFF. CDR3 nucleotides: TGTGCCAGCTCACCACCGAGTAGGGACAGGGGGACTGAAGCTTTCTTT.

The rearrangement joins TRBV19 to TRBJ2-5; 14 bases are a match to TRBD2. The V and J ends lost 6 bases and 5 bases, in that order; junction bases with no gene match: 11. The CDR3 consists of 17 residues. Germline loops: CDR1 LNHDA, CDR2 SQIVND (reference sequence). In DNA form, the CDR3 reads TGTGCCAGTAGCCGTCGGGGACTAGCGGGAGAGGGGGAGACCCAGTACTTC. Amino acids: CASSRRGLAGEGETQYF.

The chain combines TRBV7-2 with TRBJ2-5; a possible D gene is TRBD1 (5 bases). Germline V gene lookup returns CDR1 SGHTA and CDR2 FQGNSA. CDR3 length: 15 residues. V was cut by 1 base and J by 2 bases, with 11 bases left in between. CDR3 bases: TGTGCCAGCAGCTTAGGTCCAGGGCGTCAAGAGACCCAGTACTTC. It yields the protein CASSLGPGRQETQYF.

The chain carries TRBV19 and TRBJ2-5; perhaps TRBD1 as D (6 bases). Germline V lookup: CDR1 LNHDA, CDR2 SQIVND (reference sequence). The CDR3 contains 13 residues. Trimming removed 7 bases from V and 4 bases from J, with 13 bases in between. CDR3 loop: CASTLAGAETQYF. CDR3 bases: TGTGCCAGTACCTTGGCAGGGGCAGAGACCCAGTACTTC.

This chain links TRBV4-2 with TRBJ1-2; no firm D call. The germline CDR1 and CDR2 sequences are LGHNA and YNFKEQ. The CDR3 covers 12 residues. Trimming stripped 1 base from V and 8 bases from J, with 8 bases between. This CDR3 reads CASSQGDYGYTF. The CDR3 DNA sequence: TGTGCCAGCAGCCAAGGCGATTACGGCTACACCTTC.

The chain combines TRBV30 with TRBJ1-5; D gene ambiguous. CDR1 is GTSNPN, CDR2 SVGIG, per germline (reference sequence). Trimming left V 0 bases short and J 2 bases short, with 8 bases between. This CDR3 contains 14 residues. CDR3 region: CAWSVRVGNQPQHF. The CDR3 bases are TGTGCCTGGAGTGTACGGGTCGGCAATCAGCCCCAGCATTTT.

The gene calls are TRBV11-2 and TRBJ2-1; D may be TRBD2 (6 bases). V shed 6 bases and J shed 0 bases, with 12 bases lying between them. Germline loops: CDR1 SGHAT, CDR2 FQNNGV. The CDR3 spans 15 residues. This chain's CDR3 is CASRSDYSSYNEQFF. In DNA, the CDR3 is TGTGCCAGCAGGTCGGACTATTCCTCCTACAATGAGCAGTTCTTC.

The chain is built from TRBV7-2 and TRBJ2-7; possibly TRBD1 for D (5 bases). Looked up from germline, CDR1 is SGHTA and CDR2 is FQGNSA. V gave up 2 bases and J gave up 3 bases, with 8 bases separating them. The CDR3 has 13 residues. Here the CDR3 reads CASSLNRNYEQYF. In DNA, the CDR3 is TGTGCCAGCAGCTTAAACAGGAACTACGAGCAGTACTTC.

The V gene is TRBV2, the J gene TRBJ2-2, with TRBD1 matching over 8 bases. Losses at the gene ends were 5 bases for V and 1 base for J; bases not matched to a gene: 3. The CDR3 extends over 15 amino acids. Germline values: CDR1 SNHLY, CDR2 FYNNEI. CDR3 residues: CASSTGTGNTGELFF. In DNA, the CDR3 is TGTGCCAGCAGTACCGGGACAGGGAACACCGGGGAGCTGTTTTTT.

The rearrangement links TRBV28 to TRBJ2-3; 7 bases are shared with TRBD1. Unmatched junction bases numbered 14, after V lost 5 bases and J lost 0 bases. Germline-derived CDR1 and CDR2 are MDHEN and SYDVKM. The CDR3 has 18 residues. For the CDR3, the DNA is TGTGCCAGCAGTCCATACTCCGTATTGGACAGGAGCACAGATACGCAGTATTTT. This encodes CASSPYSVLDRSTDTQYF.

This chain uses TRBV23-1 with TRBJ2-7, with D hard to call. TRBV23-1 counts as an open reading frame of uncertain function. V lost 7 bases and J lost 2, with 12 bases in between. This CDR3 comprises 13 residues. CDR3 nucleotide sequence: TGCGCCAGCAATCCCCCCCGGGCCTACGAGCAGTACTTC. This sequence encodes CASNPPRAYEQYF.

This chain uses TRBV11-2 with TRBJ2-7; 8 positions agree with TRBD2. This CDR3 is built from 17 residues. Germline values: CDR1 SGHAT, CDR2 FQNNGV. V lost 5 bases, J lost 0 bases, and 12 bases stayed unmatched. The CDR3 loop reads CASSPTRGGASSYEQYF. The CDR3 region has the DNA TGTGCCAGCAGCCCTACCCGGGGGGGAGCTAGCTCCTACGAGCAGTACTTC.

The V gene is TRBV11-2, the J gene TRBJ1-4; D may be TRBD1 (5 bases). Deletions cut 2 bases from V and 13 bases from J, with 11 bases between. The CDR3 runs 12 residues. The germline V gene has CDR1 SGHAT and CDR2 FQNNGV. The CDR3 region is CASSLLQGRLFF. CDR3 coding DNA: TGTGCCAGCAGCTTACTTCAGGGTAGACTGTTTTTT. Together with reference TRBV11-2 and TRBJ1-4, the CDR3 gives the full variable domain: EAGVAQSPRYKIIEKRQSVAFWCNPISGHATLYWYQQILGQGPKLLIQFQNNGVVDDSQLPKDRFSAERLKGVDSTLKIQPAKLEDSAVYLCASSLLQGRLFFGSGTQLSVL.

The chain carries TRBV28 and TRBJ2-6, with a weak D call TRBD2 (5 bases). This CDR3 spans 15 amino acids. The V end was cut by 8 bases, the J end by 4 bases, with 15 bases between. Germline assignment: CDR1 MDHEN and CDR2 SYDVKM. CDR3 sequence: CASRWRARGANVLTF. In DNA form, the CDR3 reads TGTGCCAGCCGTTGGCGGGCGCGGGGGGCCAACGTCCTGACTTTC.

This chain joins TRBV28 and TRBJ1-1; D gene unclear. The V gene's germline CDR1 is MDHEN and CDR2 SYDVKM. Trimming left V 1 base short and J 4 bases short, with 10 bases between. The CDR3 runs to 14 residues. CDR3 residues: CASSLSAQATEAFF. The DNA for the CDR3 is TGTGCCAGCAGTTTATCCGCCCAGGCCACTGAAGCTTTCTTT.

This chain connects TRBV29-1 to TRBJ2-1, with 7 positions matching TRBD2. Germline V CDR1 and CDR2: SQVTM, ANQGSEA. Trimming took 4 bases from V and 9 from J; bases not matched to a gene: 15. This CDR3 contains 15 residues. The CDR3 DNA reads TGCAGCGTTGGGGCTAGTTACTACCAGCGGGGTGAGCAGTTCTTC. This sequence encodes CSVGASYYQRGEQFF.

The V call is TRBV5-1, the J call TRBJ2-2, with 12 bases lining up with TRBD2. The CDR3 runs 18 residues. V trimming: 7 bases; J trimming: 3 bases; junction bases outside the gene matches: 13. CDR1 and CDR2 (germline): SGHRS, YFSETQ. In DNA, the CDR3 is TGCGCCAGCCACCGTCCGACTAGCGGGAGAGGTGACACCGGGGAGCTGTTTTTT. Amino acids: CASHRPTSGRGDTGELFF.

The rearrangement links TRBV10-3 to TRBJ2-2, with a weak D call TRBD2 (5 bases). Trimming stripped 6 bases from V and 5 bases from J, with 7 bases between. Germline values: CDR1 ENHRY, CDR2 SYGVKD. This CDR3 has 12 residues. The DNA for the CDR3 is TGTGCCATCAGCCTAGCAACCGGGGAGCTGTTTTTT. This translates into CAISLATGELFF.

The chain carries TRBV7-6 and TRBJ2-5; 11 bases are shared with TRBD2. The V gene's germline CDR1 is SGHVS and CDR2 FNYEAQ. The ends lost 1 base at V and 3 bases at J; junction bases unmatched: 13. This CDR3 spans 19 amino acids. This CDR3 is CASSLDEQSSGRAKETQYF. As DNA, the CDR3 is TGTGCCAGCAGCTTAGATGAGCAAAGTAGCGGGAGGGCCAAAGAGACCCAGTACTTC.